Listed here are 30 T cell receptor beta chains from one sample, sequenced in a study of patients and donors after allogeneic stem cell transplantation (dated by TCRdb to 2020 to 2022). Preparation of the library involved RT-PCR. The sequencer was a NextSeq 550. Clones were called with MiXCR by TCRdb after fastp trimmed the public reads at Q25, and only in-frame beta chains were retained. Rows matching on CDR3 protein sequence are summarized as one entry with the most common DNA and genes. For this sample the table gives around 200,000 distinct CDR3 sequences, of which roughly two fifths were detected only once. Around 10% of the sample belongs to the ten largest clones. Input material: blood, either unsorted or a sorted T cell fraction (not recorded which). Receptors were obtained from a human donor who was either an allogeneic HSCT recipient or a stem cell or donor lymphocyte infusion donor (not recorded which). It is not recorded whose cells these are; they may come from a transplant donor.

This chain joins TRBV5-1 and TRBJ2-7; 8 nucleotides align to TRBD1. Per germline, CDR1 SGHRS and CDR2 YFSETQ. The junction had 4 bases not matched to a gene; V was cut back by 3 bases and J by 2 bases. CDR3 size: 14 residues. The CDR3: CASSSGQAAYEQYF. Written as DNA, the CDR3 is TGCGCCAGCAGCTCGGGACAGGCTGCCTACGAGCAGTACTTC.

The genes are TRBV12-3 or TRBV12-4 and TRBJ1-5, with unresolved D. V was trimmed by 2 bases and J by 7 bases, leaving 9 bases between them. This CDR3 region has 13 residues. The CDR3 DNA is TGTGCCAGCAGTTTACGAGTGAACCAGCCCCAGCATTTT. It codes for CASSLRVNQPQHF.

Here the CDR3 DNA reads TGTGCCAGCAGCTCCCTAGCGGGGGACTCCTACAATGAGCAGTTCTTC. As protein: CASSSLAGDSYNEQFF. The chain employs TRBV7-2 and TRBJ2-1; 10 positions agree with TRBD2. Looked up from germline, CDR1 is SGHTA and CDR2 is FQGNSA. The V gene end was trimmed by 4 bases and the J gene end by 0 bases; junction bases not matched to a gene: 3. The CDR3 totals 16 residues.

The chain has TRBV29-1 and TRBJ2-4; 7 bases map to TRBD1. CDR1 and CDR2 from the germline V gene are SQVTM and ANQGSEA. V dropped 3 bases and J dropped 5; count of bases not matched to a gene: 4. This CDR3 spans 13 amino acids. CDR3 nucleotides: TGCAGCGTTGACTCTGGGACAGAAAACATTCAGTACTTC. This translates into CSVDSGTENIQYF.

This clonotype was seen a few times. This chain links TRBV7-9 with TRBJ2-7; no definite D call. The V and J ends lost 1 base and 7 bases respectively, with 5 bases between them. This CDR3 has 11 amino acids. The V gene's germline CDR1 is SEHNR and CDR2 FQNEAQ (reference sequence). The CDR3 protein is CASSLGAEQYF. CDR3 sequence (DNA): TGTGCCAGCAGCTTAGGGGCAGAGCAGTACTTC. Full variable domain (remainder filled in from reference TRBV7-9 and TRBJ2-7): DTGVSQNPRHKITKRGQNVTFRCDPISEHNRLYWYRQTLGQGPEFLTYFQNEAQLEKSRLLSDRFSAERPKGSFSTLEIQRTEQGDSAMYLCASSLGAEQYFGPGTRLTVT.

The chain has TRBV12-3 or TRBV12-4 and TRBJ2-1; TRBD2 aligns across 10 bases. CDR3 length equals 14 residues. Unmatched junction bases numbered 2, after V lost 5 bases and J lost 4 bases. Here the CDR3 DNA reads TGTGCCAGCAGTAAGCGGGGGGGGTACAATGAGCAGTTCTTC. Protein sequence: CASSKRGGYNEQFF.

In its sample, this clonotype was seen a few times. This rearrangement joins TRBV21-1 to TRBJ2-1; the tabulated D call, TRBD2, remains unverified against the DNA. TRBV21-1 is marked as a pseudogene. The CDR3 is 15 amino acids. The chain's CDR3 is CASRLAGEGYNEQFF. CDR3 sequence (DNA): TGTGCCAGCCGACTAGCGGGGGAGGGGTACAATGAGCAGTTCTTC.

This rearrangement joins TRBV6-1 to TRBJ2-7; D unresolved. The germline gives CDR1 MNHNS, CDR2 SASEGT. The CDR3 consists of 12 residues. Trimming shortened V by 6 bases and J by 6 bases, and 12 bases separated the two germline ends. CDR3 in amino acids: CASSPLVREQYF. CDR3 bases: TGTGCCAGCAGCCCTCTGGTCCGCGAGCAGTACTTC.

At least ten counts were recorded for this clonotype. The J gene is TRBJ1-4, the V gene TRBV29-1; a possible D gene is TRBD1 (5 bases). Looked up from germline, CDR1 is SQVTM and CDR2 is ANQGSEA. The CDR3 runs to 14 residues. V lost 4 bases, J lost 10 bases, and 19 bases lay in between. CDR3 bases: TGCAGCGTTGTGTCCCGGGTCCAGGGTGGAAAACTGTTTTTT. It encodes CSVVSRVQGGKLFF.

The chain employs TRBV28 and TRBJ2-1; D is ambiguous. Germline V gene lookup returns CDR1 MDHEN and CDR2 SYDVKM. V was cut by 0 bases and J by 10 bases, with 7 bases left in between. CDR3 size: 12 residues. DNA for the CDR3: TGTGCCAGCAGTTTATGGACTCAAGAGCAGTTCTTC. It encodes CASSLWTQEQFF.

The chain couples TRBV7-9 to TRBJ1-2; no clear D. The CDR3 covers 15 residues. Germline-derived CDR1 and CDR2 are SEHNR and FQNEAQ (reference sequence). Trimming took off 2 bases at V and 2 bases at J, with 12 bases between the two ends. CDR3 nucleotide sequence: TGTGCCAGCAGCTTATCTACCGACTCAAACTATGGCTACACCTTC. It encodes CASSLSTDSNYGYTF.

The CDR3 region is CASRQAPYNSPLHF. CDR3 DNA sequence: TGTGCCAGCCGACAGGCCCCGTATAATTCACCCCTCCACTTT. This chain joins TRBV27 and TRBJ1-6; tentatively, D is TRBD1 (6 bases). The germline V and J ends were trimmed by 8 bases and 4 bases, with 12 bases remaining between them. The CDR3 contains 14 residues. Per the germline V gene, CDR1 is MNHEY and CDR2 is SMNVEV (reference sequence).

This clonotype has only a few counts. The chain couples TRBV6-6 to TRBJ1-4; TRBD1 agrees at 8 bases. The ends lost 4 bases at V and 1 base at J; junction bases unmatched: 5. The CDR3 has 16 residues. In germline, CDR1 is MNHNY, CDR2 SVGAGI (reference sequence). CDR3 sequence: CASSSKQGGTNEKLFF. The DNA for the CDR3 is TGTGCCAGCAGTTCTAAACAGGGGGGAACTAATGAAAAACTGTTTTTT.

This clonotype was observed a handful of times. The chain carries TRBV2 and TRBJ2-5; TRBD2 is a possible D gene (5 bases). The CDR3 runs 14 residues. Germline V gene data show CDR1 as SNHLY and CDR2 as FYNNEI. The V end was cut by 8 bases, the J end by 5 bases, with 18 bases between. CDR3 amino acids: CASVAGLAGETQYF. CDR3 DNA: TGTGCCAGCGTGGCCGGGCTAGCCGGGGAGACCCAGTACTTC. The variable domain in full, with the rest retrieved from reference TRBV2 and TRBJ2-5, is EPEVTQTPSHQVTQMGQEVILRCVPISNHLYFYWYRQILGQKVEFLVSFYNNEISEKSEIFDDQFSVERPDGSNFTLKIRSTKLEDSAMYFCASVAGLAGETQYFGPGTRLLVL.

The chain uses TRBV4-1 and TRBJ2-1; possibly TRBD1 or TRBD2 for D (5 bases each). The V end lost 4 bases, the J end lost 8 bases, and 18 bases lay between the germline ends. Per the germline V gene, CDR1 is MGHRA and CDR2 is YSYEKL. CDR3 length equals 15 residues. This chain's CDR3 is CASSPFGTSEDEQFF. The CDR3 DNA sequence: TGCGCCAGCAGCCCTTTCGGGACGAGTGAGGATGAGCAGTTCTTC.

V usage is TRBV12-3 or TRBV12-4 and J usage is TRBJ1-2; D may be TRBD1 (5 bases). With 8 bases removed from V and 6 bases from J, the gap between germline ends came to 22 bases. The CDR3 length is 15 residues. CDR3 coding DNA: TGTGCCAGCCTAACCCAATTCGGGCAGGGTAATGGCTACACCTTC. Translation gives CASLTQFGQGNGYTF.

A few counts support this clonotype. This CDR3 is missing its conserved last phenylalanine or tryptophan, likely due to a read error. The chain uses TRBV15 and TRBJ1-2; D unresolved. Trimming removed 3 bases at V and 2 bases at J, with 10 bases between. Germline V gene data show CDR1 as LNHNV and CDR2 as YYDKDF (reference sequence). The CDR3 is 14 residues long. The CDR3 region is CATSRRTENYGYTS. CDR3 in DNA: TGTGCCACCAGCAGGCGGACGGAGAACTATGGCTACACCTCC.

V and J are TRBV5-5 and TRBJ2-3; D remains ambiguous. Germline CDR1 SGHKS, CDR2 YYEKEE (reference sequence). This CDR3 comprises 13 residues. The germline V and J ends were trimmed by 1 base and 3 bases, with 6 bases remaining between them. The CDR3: CASSLPWTDTQYF. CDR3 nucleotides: TGTGCCAGCAGCTTGCCTTGGACAGATACGCAGTATTTT.

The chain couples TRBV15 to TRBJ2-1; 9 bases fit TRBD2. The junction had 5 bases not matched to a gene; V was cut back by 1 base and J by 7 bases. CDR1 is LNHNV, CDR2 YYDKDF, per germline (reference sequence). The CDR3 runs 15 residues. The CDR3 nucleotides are TGTGCCACCAGCAGAGGTCTAGCGGGGCATAATGAGCAGTTCTTC. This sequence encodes CATSRGLAGHNEQFF.

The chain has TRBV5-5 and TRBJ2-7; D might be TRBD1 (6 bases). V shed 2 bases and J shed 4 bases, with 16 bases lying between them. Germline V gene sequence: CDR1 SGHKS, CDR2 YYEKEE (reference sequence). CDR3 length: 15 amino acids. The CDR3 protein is CASSLPMTGTYEQYF. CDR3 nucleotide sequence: TGTGCCAGCAGCTTACCCATGACAGGAACGTACGAGCAGTACTTC.

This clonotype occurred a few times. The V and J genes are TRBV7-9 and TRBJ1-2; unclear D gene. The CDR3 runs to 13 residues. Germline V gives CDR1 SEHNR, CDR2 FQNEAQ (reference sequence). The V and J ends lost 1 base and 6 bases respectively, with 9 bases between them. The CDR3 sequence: CASSLGGKDGYTF. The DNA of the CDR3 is TGTGCCAGCAGCTTAGGAGGTAAAGATGGCTACACCTTC.

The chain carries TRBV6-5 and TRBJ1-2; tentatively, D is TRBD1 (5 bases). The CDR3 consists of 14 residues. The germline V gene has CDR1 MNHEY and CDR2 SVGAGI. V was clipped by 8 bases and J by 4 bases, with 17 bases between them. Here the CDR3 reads CASANQAGGYGYTF. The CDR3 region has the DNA TGTGCCAGCGCCAATCAGGCCGGGGGCTATGGCTACACCTTC.

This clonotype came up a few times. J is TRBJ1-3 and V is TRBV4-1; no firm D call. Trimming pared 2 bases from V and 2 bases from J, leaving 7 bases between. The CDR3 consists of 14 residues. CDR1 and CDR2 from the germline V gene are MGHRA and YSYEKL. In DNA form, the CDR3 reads TGCGCCAGCAGCCAAAGAACAACTGGAAACACCATATATTTT. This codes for CASSQRTTGNTIYF.

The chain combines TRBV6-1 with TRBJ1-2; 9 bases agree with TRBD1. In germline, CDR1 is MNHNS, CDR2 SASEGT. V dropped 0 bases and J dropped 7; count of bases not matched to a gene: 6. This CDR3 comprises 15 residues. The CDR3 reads CASSEAPGQGSGYTF. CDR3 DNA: TGTGCCAGCAGTGAAGCCCCGGGACAGGGATCTGGCTACACCTTC.

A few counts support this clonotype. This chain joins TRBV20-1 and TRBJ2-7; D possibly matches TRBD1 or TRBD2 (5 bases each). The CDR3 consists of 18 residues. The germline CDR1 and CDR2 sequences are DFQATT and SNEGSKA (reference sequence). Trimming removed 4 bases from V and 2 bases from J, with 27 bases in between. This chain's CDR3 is CSAIQPRHRGTPTYEQYF. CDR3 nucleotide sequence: TGCAGTGCTATTCAACCCCGCCACCGAGGGACGCCTACCTACGAGCAGTACTTC.

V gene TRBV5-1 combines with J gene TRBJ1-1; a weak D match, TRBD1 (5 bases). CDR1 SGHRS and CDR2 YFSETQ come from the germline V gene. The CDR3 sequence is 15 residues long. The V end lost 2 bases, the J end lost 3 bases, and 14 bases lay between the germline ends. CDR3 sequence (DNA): TGCGCCAGCAGCTTACTCCCGGGGACGGACACTGAAGCTTTCTTT. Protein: CASSLLPGTDTEAFF.

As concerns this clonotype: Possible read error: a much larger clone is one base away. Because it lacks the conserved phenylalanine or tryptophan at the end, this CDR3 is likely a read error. Here the CDR3 DNA reads TGTGCCAGCAGCCCGCGGGGACAGCCCCAGCATTTG. Its protein product is CASSPRGQPQHL. This chain joins TRBV27 and TRBJ1-5; D gene ambiguous. Trimming cost V 6 bases and J 7 bases, with 10 bases left between them. Germline-derived CDR1 and CDR2 are MNHEY and SMNVEV (reference sequence). This CDR3 is 12 amino acids long.

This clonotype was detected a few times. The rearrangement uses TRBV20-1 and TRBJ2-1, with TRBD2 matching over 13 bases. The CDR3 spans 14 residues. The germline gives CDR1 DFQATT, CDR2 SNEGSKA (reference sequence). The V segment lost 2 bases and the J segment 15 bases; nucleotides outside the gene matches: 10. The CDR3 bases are TGCAGTGCTAGATCCGGGACTAGCGGGGTAGGTCTGTTCTTC. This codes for CSARSGTSGVGLFF.

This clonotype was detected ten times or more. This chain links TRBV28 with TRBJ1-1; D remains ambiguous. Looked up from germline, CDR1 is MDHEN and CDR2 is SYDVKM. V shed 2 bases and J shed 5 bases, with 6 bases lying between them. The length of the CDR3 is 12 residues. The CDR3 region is CASSLTGTEAFF. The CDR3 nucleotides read TGTGCCAGCAGTTTAACGGGGACTGAAGCTTTCTTT.

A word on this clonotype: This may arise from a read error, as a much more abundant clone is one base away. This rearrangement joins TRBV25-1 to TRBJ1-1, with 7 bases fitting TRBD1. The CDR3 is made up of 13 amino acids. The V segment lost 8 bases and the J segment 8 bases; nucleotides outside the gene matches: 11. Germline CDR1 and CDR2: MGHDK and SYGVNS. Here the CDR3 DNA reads TGTGCCAGCGGTCCCTGGGGACAGCCAGAAGCTTTCTTT. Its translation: CASGPWGQPEAFF.